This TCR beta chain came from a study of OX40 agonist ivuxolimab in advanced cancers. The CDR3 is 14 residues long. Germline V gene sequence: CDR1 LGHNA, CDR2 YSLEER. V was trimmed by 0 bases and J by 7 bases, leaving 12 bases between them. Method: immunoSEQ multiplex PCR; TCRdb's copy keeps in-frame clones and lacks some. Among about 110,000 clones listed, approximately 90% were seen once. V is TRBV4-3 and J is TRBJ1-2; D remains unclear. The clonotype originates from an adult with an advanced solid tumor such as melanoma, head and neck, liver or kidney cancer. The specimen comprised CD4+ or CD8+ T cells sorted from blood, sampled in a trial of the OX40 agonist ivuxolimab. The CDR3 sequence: CASSQEAWEGGYTF. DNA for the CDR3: TGCGCCAGCAGCCAAGAAGCCTGGGAGGGTGGCTACACCTTC.